This T cell receptor beta chain emerged from a study of regulatory T cells in long-lasting Graves disease. Study-level findings and limits: Not thyroid tissue but only peripheral blood was studied. Those with persistent disease had in common more public clonotypes (about 3,000) than new patients (about 970).

This clonotype was detected many times. Its antigen remains unidentified. This sample's time point: newly diagnosed GD, antithyroid drugs for less than 3 months. After RNA was extracted from PBMCs, the TCR library was made from it. According to the study, TCR beta libraries were built with iRepertoire HTBI primers and CDR3-region Arm-PCR. TCRdb reanalysed the multiplex PCR reads using MiXCR and keeps one entry per CDR3 protein. This table has about 540,000 distinct CDR3 sequences, 13% appearing once. Per germline, CDR1 SGHVS and CDR2 FQNEAQ. The V end was cut by 4 bases, the J end by 6 bases, with 11 bases between. The CDR3 sequence is 13 residues long. These data also formed part of another study, on T cells in Graves' hyperthyroidism and ophthalmopathy. That investigation notes: In simple terms, a model built on 13 V-J features told ophthalmopathy apart from stable hyperthyroidism.

Source: peripheral blood mononuclear cells (PBMCs), taken at new diagnosis, from a patient treated with antithyroid drugs. The chain couples TRBV7-8 to TRBJ2-3; the D call may be TRBD1 or TRBD2 (5 bases each). The receptor was isolated from a man aged 25-45 years with Graves disease. The CDR3 is CASSSQGGDTQYF. The CDR3 DNA is TGTGCCAGCAGCTCCCAGGGCGGGGATACGCAGTATTTT.